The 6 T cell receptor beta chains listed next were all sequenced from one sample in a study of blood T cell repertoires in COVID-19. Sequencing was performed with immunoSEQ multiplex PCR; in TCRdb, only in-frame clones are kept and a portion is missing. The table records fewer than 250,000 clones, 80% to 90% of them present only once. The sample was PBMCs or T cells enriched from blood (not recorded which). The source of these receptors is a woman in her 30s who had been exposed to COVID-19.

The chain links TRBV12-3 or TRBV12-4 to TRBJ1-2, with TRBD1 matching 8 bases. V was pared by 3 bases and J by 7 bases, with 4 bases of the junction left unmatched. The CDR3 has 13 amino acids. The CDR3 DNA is TGTGCCAGCAGTTTCGCCAGGGGGCTTGGCTACACCTTC. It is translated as CASSFARGLGYTF.

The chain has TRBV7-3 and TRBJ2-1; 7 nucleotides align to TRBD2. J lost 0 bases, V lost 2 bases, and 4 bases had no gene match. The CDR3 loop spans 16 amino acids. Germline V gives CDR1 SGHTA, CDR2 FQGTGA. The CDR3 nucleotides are TGTGCCAGCAGCTTACGGGGGAGGGGCTCCTACAATGAGCAGTTCTTC. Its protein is CASSLRGRGSYNEQFF.

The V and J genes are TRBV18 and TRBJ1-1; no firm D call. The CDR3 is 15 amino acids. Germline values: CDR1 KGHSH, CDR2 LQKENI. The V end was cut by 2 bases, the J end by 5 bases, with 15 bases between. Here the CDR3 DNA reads TGTGCCAGCTCACCAAAAGAGCTCGGTGGTACTGAAGCTTTCTTT. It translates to CASSPKELGGTEAFF.

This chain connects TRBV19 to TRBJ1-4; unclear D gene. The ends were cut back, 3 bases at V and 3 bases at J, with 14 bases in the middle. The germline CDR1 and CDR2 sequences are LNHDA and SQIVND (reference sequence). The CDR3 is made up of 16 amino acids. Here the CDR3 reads CASSIGPLAPNEKLFF. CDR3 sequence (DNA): TGTGCCAGTAGTATTGGTCCGCTGGCACCTAATGAAAAACTGTTTTTT. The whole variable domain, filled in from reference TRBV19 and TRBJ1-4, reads DGGITQSPKYLFRKEGQNVTLSCEQNLNHDAMYWYRQDPGQGLRLIYYSQIVNDFQKGDIAEGYSVSREKKESFPLTVTSAQKNPTAFYLCASSIGPLAPNEKLFFGSGTQLSVL.

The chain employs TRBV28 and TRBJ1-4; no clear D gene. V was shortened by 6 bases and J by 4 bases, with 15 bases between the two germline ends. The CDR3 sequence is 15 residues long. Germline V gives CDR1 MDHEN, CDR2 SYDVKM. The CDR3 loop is CASSPPTSFNEKLFF. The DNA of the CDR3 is TGTGCCAGCAGCCCCCCCACGAGTTTTAATGAAAAACTGTTTTTT.

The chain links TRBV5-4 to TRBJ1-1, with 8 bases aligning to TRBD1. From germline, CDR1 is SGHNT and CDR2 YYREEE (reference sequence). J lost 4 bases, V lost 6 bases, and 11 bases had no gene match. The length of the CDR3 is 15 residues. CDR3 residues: CASMDRANPFTEAFF. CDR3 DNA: TGTGCCAGCATGGACAGGGCCAACCCCTTCACTGAAGCTTTCTTT.